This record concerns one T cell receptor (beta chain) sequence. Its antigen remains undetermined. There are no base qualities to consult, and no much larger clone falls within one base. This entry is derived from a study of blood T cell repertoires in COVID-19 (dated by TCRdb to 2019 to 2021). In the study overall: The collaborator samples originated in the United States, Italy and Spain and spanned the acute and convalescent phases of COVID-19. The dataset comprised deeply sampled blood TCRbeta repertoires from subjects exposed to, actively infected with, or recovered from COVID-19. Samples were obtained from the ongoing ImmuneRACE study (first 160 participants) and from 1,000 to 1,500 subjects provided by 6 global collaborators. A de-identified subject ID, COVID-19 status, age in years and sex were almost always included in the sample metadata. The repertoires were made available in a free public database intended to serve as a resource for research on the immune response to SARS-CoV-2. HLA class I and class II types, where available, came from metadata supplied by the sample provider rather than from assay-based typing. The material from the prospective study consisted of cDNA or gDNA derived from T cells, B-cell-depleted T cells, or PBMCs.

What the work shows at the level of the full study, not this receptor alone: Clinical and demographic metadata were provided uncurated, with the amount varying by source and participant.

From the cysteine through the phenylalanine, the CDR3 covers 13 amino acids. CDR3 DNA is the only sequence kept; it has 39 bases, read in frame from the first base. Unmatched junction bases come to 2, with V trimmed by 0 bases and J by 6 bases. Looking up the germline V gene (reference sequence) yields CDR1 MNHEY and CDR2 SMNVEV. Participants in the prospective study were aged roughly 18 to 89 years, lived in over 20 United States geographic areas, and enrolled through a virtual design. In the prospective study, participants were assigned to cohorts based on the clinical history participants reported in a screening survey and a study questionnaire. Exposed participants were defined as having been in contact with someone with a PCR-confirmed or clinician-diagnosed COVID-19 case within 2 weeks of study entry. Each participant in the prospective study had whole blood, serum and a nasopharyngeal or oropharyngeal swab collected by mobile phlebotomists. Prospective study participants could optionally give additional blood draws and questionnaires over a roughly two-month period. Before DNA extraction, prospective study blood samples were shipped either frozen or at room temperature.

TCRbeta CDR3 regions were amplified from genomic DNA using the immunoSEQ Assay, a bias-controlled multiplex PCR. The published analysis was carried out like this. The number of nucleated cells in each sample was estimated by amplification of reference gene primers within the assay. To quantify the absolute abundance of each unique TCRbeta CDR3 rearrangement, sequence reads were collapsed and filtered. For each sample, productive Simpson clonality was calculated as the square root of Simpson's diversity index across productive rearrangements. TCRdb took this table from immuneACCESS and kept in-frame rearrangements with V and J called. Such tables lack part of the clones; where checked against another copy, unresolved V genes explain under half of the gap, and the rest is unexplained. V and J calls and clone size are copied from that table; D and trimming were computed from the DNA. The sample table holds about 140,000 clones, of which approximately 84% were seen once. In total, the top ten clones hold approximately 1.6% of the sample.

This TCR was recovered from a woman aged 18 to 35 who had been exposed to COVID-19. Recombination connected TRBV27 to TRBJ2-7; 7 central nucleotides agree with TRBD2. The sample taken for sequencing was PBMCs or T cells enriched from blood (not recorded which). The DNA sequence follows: TGTGCCAGCAGTTTATCCAAGCGGGGCGAGCAGTACTTC. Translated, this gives CASSLSKRGEQYF.